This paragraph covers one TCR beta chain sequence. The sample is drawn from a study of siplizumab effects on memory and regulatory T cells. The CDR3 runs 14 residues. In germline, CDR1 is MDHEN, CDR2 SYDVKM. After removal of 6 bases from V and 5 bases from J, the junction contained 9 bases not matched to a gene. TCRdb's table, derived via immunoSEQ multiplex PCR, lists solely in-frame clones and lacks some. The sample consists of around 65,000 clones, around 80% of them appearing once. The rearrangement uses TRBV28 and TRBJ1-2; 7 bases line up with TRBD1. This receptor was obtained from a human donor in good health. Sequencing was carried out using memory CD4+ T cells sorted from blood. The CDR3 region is CASSVGQWTYGYTF. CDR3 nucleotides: TGTGCCAGCAGCGTGGGACAGTGGACTTATGGCTACACCTTC.